One and the same sample provided the 26 T cell receptor beta chains below, sequenced in a study of T cell changes during pregnancy in multiple sclerosis. Repertoires were generated with immunoSEQ multiplex PCR, while TCRdb's copy carries only in-frame clones and drops some. The table lists fewer than 15,000 clones, about 88% of them singletons, with approximately 8.9% in the top ten. Sequenced here: CD8+ T cells from peripheral blood mononuclear cells, sampled in the first trimester of pregnancy. These receptors were collected from a female donor with multiple sclerosis, enrolled in a pregnancy study.

The gene calls are TRBV4-1 and TRBJ2-7; D gene uncertain. Germline assignment: CDR1 MGHRA and CDR2 YSYEKL. CDR3 length equals 13 residues. With 1 base removed from V and 4 bases from J, the gap between germline ends came to 8 bases. CDR3 loop: CASSQVLGYEQYF. The CDR3 bases are TGCGCCAGCAGCCAAGTCCTCGGTTACGAGCAGTACTTC.

The chain is built from TRBV5-1 and TRBJ2-1, with 7 positions matching TRBD2. V lost 7 bases to trimming and J lost 5 bases; unmatched junction nucleotides: 6. The CDR3 covers 13 residues. From germline, CDR1 is SGHRS and CDR2 YFSETQ. The CDR3 spells CASEASGNNEQFF. The CDR3 DNA reads TGCGCCAGCGAGGCTAGCGGCAACAATGAGCAGTTCTTC.

V usage is TRBV28 and J usage is TRBJ2-7; D is unresolved. V gave up 3 bases and J gave up 5 bases, with 14 bases separating them. Germline values: CDR1 MDHEN, CDR2 SYDVKM. This CDR3 comprises 14 residues. The CDR3 nucleotides are TGTGCCAGCAGTTTGTTTGCCGGCGGCAACGAGCAGTACTTC. It yields the protein CASSLFAGGNEQYF.

The CDR3 sequence: CASSNNGYQETQYF. CDR3 bases: TGTGCCAGCAGTAACAACGGGTACCAAGAGACCCAGTACTTC. This chain uses TRBV28 with TRBJ2-5; D ambiguous. Germline CDR1 MDHEN, CDR2 SYDVKM. This CDR3 region has 14 residues. The germline V and J ends were trimmed by 5 bases and 0 bases, with 10 bases remaining between them.

The V gene is TRBV6-4, the J gene TRBJ2-2; TRBD1 is a possible D gene (6 bases). The CDR3 totals 14 residues. The germline V gene encodes CDR1 MRHNA and CDR2 SNTAGT. V lost 5 bases and J 4 bases, leaving 11 bases between the germline ends. For the CDR3, the DNA is TGTGCCAGCAGTCAGACAGGTTCCACCGGGGAGCTGTTTTTT. Translating gives CASSQTGSTGELFF.

This rearrangement joins TRBV11-2 to TRBJ2-3; 8 bases match TRBD2. CDR3 length: 17 amino acids. Germline V gene lookup returns CDR1 SGHAT and CDR2 FQNNGV. The trim removed 3 bases at V and 2 bases at J, leaving 10 bases unmatched. The CDR3 here is CASSFIQRGMITDTQYF. In DNA form, the CDR3 reads TGTGCCAGCAGCTTTATCCAGCGGGGGATGATCACAGATACGCAGTATTTT.

The J gene is TRBJ2-3, the V gene TRBV5-1, with 8 positions matching TRBD2. Germline V gives CDR1 SGHRS, CDR2 YFSETQ. There are 13 residues in the CDR3. V shed 4 bases and J 6 bases; nucleotides not matched to a gene: 4. CDR3 sequence reads: CASSARGDDTQYF. In nucleotides, the CDR3 is TGCGCCAGCAGCGCGCGGGGGGATGATACGCAGTATTTT.

The genes are TRBV9 and TRBJ1-3; D gene unclear. CDR3 size: 12 residues. CDR1 and CDR2 from the germline V gene are SGDLS and YYNGEE. V lost 2 bases and J 7 bases, leaving 7 bases between the germline ends. This CDR3 reads CASSVRENTIYF. CDR3 in DNA: TGTGCCAGCAGCGTCCGGGAGAACACCATATATTTT.

The chain employs TRBV6-1 and TRBJ1-2; no firm D call. This CDR3 contains 11 residues. Trimming pared 5 bases from V and 6 bases from J, leaving 7 bases between. Germline-derived CDR1 and CDR2 are MNHNS and SASEGT. The CDR3 DNA reads as TGTGCCAGCAGTTACGCGAATGGCTACACCTTC. This translates into CASSYANGYTF.

CDR3 region: CASSEYEGANTEAFF. Here the CDR3 DNA reads TGTGCCAGCAGTGAATACGAGGGTGCGAACACTGAAGCTTTCTTT. The chain combines TRBV6-1 with TRBJ1-1; no firm D call. V lost 2 bases and J 1 base, leaving 11 bases between the germline ends. Per the germline V gene, CDR1 is MNHNS and CDR2 is SASEGT. The CDR3 extends over 15 amino acids.

The chain has TRBV14 and TRBJ2-5, with 11 bases that match TRBD1. Per the germline V gene, CDR1 is SGHDN and CDR2 is FVKESK. V lost 5 bases to trimming and J lost 5 bases; unmatched junction nucleotides: 10. This CDR3 has 16 residues. CDR3 loop: CASSDFGQGAWETQYF. Here the CDR3 DNA reads TGTGCCAGCAGCGACTTCGGACAGGGGGCGTGGGAGACCCAGTACTTC.

The genes are TRBV15 and TRBJ1-2; D is uncertain. Germline loops: CDR1 LNHNV, CDR2 YYDKDF (reference sequence). This CDR3 is built from 17 residues. Between the trimmed V and J ends, which lost 4 bases and 5 bases, there was a span of 23 bases. For the CDR3, the DNA is TGTGCCACCAGCATGGAGGCAGGACCGCAAGTTATATATGGCTACACCTTC. This codes for CATSMEAGPQVIYGYTF.

The CDR3 loop is CASSLGQLAGGYTDTQYF. CDR3 sequence (DNA): TGTGCCAGCAGCTTGGGACAGCTAGCGGGGGGATACACAGATACGCAGTATTTT. The rearrangement links TRBV7-2 to TRBJ2-3; TRBD2 matches 11 bases. CDR1 and CDR2 (germline): SGHTA, FQGNSA. After removal of 3 bases from V and 2 bases from J, the junction contained 10 bases not matched to a gene. The CDR3 is 18 amino acids.

The chain recombines TRBV29-1 with TRBJ1-2; a possible D gene is TRBD1 (6 bases). V lost 7 bases and J 5 bases, leaving 11 bases between the germline ends. The germline V gene encodes CDR1 SQVTM and CDR2 ANQGSEA. The length of the CDR3 is 11 residues. CDR3 amino acids: CSASGVYGYTF. In nucleotides, the CDR3 is TGCAGCGCTTCAGGGGTTTATGGCTACACCTTC.

This rearrangement joins TRBV7-6 to TRBJ2-3, with a tentative D call TRBD2 (7 bases). CDR3 size: 16 residues. Germline V gives CDR1 SGHVS, CDR2 FNYEAQ. Trimming removed 5 bases from V and 1 base from J, with 16 bases in between. The CDR3 loop is CASSMLGGPGTDTQYF. The CDR3 bases are TGTGCCAGCAGCATGTTGGGGGGGCCTGGCACAGATACGCAGTATTTT.

This clone was found once. The chain joins TRBV21-1 to TRBJ1-6; TRBD1 is the table's D call, not checked against the DNA. TRBV21-1 represents a pseudogene. The CDR3 has 14 amino acids. The CDR3 protein is CASRTRQGRQPLHF. The CDR3 DNA sequence: TGTGCCAGCCGGACGAGACAGGGGCGGCAACCCCTCCACTTT.

The chain combines TRBV19 with TRBJ2-2; D is undetermined. This CDR3 region has 14 residues. Germline V gene sequence: CDR1 LNHDA, CDR2 SQIVND (reference sequence). Trimming removed 7 bases from V and 3 bases from J, with 12 bases in between. CDR3: CASKSPSDTGELFF. The DNA for the CDR3 is TGTGCCAGTAAGAGCCCATCGGACACCGGGGAGCTGTTTTTT.

The chain recombines TRBV6-1 with TRBJ2-1, with D possibly being TRBD1 (6 bases). Trimming pared 0 bases from V and 6 bases from J, leaving 9 bases between. Per the germline V gene, CDR1 is MNHNS and CDR2 is SASEGT. The CDR3 loop spans 14 amino acids. The DNA for the CDR3 is TGTGCCAGCAGTGAAGCTGAAGGGGGCAATGAGCAGTTCTTC. Its translation: CASSEAEGGNEQFF.

The chain couples TRBV19 to TRBJ2-2; 7 positions agree with TRBD1. CDR3 size: 15 residues. Germline CDR1 reads LNHDA; CDR2 reads SQIVND (reference sequence). V gave up 5 bases and J gave up 3 bases; unmatched junction bases: 6. CDR3 region: CASSSGTAHTGELFF. DNA of the CDR3: TGTGCCAGTAGTTCCGGGACAGCTCACACCGGGGAGCTGTTTTTT.

V gene TRBV13 combines with J gene TRBJ1-1; TRBD1 agrees at 8 bases. Germline V gene data show CDR1 as PRHDT and CDR2 as FYEKMQ (reference sequence). CDR3 size: 15 residues. The V and J ends lost 4 bases and 6 bases, in that order; junction bases with no gene match: 10. The CDR3: CASSSSGTGDPEAFF. Written as DNA, the CDR3 is TGTGCCAGCAGCTCTTCCGGGACAGGAGACCCTGAAGCTTTCTTT.

This clone is classed as medium-sized (0.01 to 0.1%). The V and J genes are TRBV5-1 and TRBJ2-2, with D possibly matching TRBD1 (6 bases). The CDR3 spans 15 residues. CDR1 is SGHRS, CDR2 YFSETQ, per germline. V was pared by 3 bases and J by 6 bases, with 15 bases between. The CDR3 here is CASSSPQGRAGELFF. In DNA form, the CDR3 reads TGCGCCAGCAGCTCGCCCCAGGGGAGAGCCGGGGAGCTGTTTTTT.

The chain joins TRBV5-6 to TRBJ1-2, with unresolved D. The CDR3 length is 15 residues. Trimming took off 0 bases at V and 4 bases at J, with 13 bases between the two ends. The germline V gene has CDR1 SGHDT and CDR2 YYEEEE. CDR3 coding DNA: TGTGCCAGCAGCTTGGGCGTAACAGATGTCTATGGCTACACCTTC. It encodes CASSLGVTDVYGYTF.

The chain uses TRBV5-1 and TRBJ1-2; TRBD1 might be the D (6 bases). Between the trimmed V and J ends, which lost 0 bases and 5 bases, there was a span of 11 bases. Germline CDR1 reads SGHRS; CDR2 reads YFSETQ. The CDR3 is 14 residues long. The CDR3: CASSLGDISYGYTF. The CDR3 DNA is TGCGCCAGCAGCTTGGGGGACATATCTTATGGCTACACCTTC.

The rearrangement joins TRBV19 to TRBJ1-2; 9 bases fit TRBD1. The J segment lost 4 bases and the V segment lost 9 bases, leaving 9 bases of the junction unmatched. Germline CDR1 and CDR2: LNHDA and SQIVND (reference sequence). The CDR3 covers 14 residues. CDR3 nucleotide sequence: TGTGCCAGGTGGGACAGGGTAACATCCTATGGCTACACCTTC. It encodes CARWDRVTSYGYTF.

This clone was detected once. The chain couples TRBV23-1 to TRBJ2-5, with a weak D call TRBD1 (6 bases). TRBV23-1 is noted as an ORF with a role that remains uncertain. The CDR3 extends over 17 amino acids. With 0 bases removed from V and 0 bases from J, the gap between germline ends came to 14 bases. CDR3 bases: TGCGCCAGCAGTCAATCGGGACACACGTCGTACCAAGAGACCCAGTACTTC. Residues: CASSQSGHTSYQETQYF.

The J gene is TRBJ2-1, the V gene TRBV19; TRBD2 matches 10 bases. V lost 4 bases and J lost 6; bases outside the gene matches: 12. Germline V gene lookup returns CDR1 LNHDA and CDR2 SQIVND (reference sequence). The CDR3 is made up of 17 amino acids. The CDR3, as DNA: TGTGCCAGTAGTACCCGACTAGCGGGTCTTCAGGTCAATGAGCAGTTCTTC. Encoded protein: CASSTRLAGLQVNEQFF.